These 30 T cell receptor beta chains share one sample of origin, sequenced in a study of cytomegalovirus exposure and HLA in healthy donors. PCR used 60 Vbeta primers and 13 Jbeta primers. The repertoire was sequenced with immunoSEQ multiplex PCR; TCRdb's copy has only in-frame clones and lacks some. The table lists some 120,000 clones, roughly four fifths of them singletons. Specimen: PBMCs. Every receptor here comes from a male donor in good health and CMV-seropositive.

This chain connects TRBV29-1 to TRBJ2-5; TRBD1 matches at 8 bases. J lost 5 bases, V lost 5 bases, and 10 bases had no gene match. The CDR3 contains 14 residues. Germline V gene lookup returns CDR1 SQVTM and CDR2 ANQGSEA. CDR3 sequence reads: CSVSAQGARETQYF. CDR3 DNA: TGCAGCGTTTCCGCTCAGGGGGCGCGGGAGACCCAGTACTTC.

The gene calls are TRBV5-1 and TRBJ2-5; TRBD2 agrees at 8 bases. V lost 4 bases to trimming and J lost 5 bases; unmatched junction nucleotides: 7. This CDR3 spans 14 amino acids. From germline, CDR1 is SGHRS and CDR2 YFSETQ. CDR3 coding DNA: TGCGCCAGCAGCCCGGGGGGGGCCCGGGAGACCCAGTACTTC. The encoded protein is CASSPGGARETQYF. Variable domain in full (rest from reference TRBV5-1 and TRBJ2-5): KAGVTQTPRYLIKTRGQQVTLSCSPISGHRSVSWYQQTPGQGLQFLFEYFSETQRNKGNFPGRFSGRQFSNSRSEMNVSTLELGDSALYLCASSPGGARETQYFGPGTRLLVL.

The sample holds one count of this clone. V is TRBV5-1 and J is TRBJ2-3, with 7 positions matching TRBD1. The ends lost 4 bases at V and 0 bases at J; junction bases unmatched: 8. The V gene's germline CDR1 is SGHRS and CDR2 YFSETQ. The CDR3 runs to 16 residues. In nucleotides, the CDR3 is TGCGCCAGCAGCGCAGAAACAGGGGTCAGCACAGATACGCAGTATTTT. Its translation is CASSAETGVSTDTQYF.

The genes are TRBV27 and TRBJ1-5; the match to TRBD1 covers 9 bases. Trimming removed 6 bases from V and 1 base from J; junction bases left unmatched: 13. The CDR3 is 18 residues long. From germline, CDR1 is MNHEY and CDR2 SMNVEV (reference sequence). This CDR3 is CASRGTGLGEGSNQPQHF. CDR3 coding DNA: TGTGCCAGCAGAGGGACAGGGTTAGGTGAAGGGAGCAATCAGCCCCAGCATTTT.

The V call is TRBV7-2, the J call TRBJ1-6; 9 nucleotides align to TRBD1. V gave up 6 bases and J gave up 6 bases; unmatched junction bases: 9. CDR3 size: 16 residues. From germline, CDR1 is SGHTA and CDR2 FQGNSA. The CDR3 reads CASRGPGTGSNSPLHF. As DNA, the CDR3 is TGTGCCAGCAGGGGACCCGGGACAGGGAGTAATTCACCCCTCCACTTT.

This clone was seen more than once but under ten times. The CDR3 here is CASSSEVGDYGYTF. The CDR3 region has the DNA TGTGCCAGCAGCTCCGAAGTGGGAGACTATGGCTACACCTTC. The V gene is TRBV5-4, the J gene TRBJ1-2; D is unresolved. Germline values: CDR1 SGHNT, CDR2 YYREEE (reference sequence). The V gene lost 3 bases and the J gene lost 3 bases, with 12 bases spanning the gap. The CDR3 runs 14 residues.

J is TRBJ2-1 and V is TRBV6-5; 7 positions match TRBD1. Losses at the gene ends were 0 bases for V and 2 bases for J; bases not matched to a gene: 1. Germline loops: CDR1 MNHEY, CDR2 SVGAGI. The CDR3 is 15 amino acids. CDR3 bases: TGTGCCAGCAGTTACTCGACAGGGCCCTACAATGAGCAGTTCTTC. Translating gives CASSYSTGPYNEQFF.

The table lists this clone with a count of one. The V call is TRBV9, the J call TRBJ1-4; D is possibly TRBD1 (6 bases). The CDR3 runs to 15 residues. Germline CDR1 reads SGDLS; CDR2 reads YYNGEE. V lost 1 base, J lost 5 bases, and 12 bases lay in between. CDR3 sequence: CASSVQGRGNEKLFF. The CDR3 nucleotides are TGTGCCAGCAGCGTACAGGGGAGGGGAAATGAAAAACTGTTTTTT.

This clone was seen once. The chain employs TRBV11-1 and TRBJ1-1; maybe TRBD1 (6 bases). The germline V gene encodes CDR1 SGHAT and CDR2 FQDESV (reference sequence). The ends were cut back, 5 bases at V and 4 bases at J, with 20 bases in the middle. The CDR3 is 16 amino acids. Written as DNA, the CDR3 is TGTGCCAGCAGCGAATCGCGGACAGCTCCGGGCACTGAAGCTTTCTTT. Translated: CASSESRTAPGTEAFF.

This sequence joins TRBV9 and TRBJ2-7, with TRBD1 matching 7 bases. This CDR3 contains 14 residues. V shed 0 bases, J shed 2 bases, and the junction held 2 bases outside the gene matches. The germline gives CDR1 SGDLS, CDR2 YYNGEE. CDR3 residues: CASSVGDRAYEQYF. The CDR3, as DNA: TGTGCCAGCAGCGTAGGGGACAGAGCCTACGAGCAGTACTTC.

V gene TRBV28 combines with J gene TRBJ2-5, with unresolved D. CDR3 length equals 14 residues. V was pared by 8 bases and J by 3 bases, with 16 bases between. CDR1 and CDR2 from the germline V gene are MDHEN and SYDVKM. CDR3 residues: CASSPHPNKETQYF. The CDR3 nucleotides read TGTGCCAGCTCCCCACACCCCAACAAAGAGACCCAGTACTTC.

This clone was counted only a few times. J is TRBJ2-5 and V is TRBV7-3; 7 bases are a match to TRBD2. With 1 base clipped from V and 5 bases from J, the junction kept 1 base outside the gene matches. Germline-derived CDR1 and CDR2 are SGHTA and FQGTGA. This CDR3 is built from 13 residues. The CDR3 sequence is CASSLREGETQYF. CDR3 bases: TGTGCCAGCAGCTTAAGGGAGGGGGAGACCCAGTACTTC.

This rearrangement joins TRBV5-1 to TRBJ2-5; 10 positions agree with TRBD1. This CDR3 region has 15 residues. Germline assignment: CDR1 SGHRS and CDR2 YFSETQ. The V segment lost 4 bases and the J segment 3 bases; nucleotides outside the gene matches: 6. CDR3 sequence (DNA): TGCGCCAGCAGCCCGGTGGGGACAGGGGAAGAGACCCAGTACTTC. Amino acids: CASSPVGTGEETQYF.

The chain couples TRBV7-9 to TRBJ1-4; unclear D gene. Germline CDR1 and CDR2: SEHNR and FQNEAQ (reference sequence). CDR3 length: 19 amino acids. The V end lost 5 bases, the J end lost 0 bases, and 22 bases lay between the germline ends. CDR3 DNA sequence: TGTGCCAGCAGCCCGTCGTTCTATATAGCATCCCCAACTAATGAAAAACTGTTTTTT. Its protein product is CASSPSFYIASPTNEKLFF.

The J gene is TRBJ2-7, the V gene TRBV28; D perhaps matches TRBD1 (5 bases). The CDR3 extends over 17 amino acids. Germline V CDR1 and CDR2: MDHEN, SYDVKM. Trimming removed 8 bases at V and 0 bases at J, with 23 bases between. CDR3 loop: CASLANQGFPSSYEQYF. For the CDR3, the DNA is TGTGCCAGCCTTGCCAACCAGGGTTTCCCTAGCTCCTACGAGCAGTACTTC.

This chain links TRBV7-2 with TRBJ2-2; 9 positions match TRBD1. With V trimmed by 3 bases and J by 3 bases, 5 bases remained unmatched. The CDR3 consists of 16 residues. Looked up from germline, CDR1 is SGHTA and CDR2 is FQGNSA. The CDR3 DNA sequence: TGTGCCAGCAGCTTGGAGGGGGACAGGGACACCGGGGAGCTGTTTTTT. The encoded protein is CASSLEGDRDTGELFF. The full variable domain, its missing parts supplied by reference TRBV7-2 and TRBJ2-2, is GAGVSQSPSNKVTEKGKDVELRCDPISGHTALYWYRQSLGQGLEFLIYFQGNSAPDKSGLPSDRFSAERTGGSVSTLTIQRTQQEDSAVYLCASSLEGDRDTGELFFGEGSRLTVL.

This clone has more than one count but fewer than ten. This rearrangement joins TRBV28 to TRBJ2-7; maybe TRBD2 (5 bases). Trimming pared 5 bases from V and 7 bases from J, leaving 24 bases between. The CDR3 extends over 16 amino acids. Germline lookup yields CDR1 MDHEN and CDR2 SYDVKM. CDR3 region: CASSMWRAPRMEEQYF. As DNA, the CDR3 is TGTGCCAGCAGTATGTGGCGGGCCCCCCGGATGGAGGAGCAGTACTTC.

The chain employs TRBV5-1 and TRBJ2-2; D remains unclear. Germline CDR1 SGHRS, CDR2 YFSETQ. This CDR3 comprises 14 residues. Deletions cut 2 bases from V and 4 bases from J, with 9 bases between. CDR3 residues: CASSLSGSTGELFF. Here the CDR3 DNA reads TGCGCCAGCAGCTTATCAGGCAGCACCGGGGAGCTGTTTTTT.

V is TRBV7-2 and J is TRBJ1-1, with D perhaps matching TRBD1 (5 bases). Per germline, CDR1 SGHTA and CDR2 FQGNSA. The CDR3 totals 13 residues. V gave up 5 bases and J gave up 1 base, with 8 bases separating them. CDR3 DNA sequence: TGTGCCAGCAGCATGGGGCCGAACACTGAAGCTTTCTTT. Translated: CASSMGPNTEAFF.

This clone was seen more than once but under ten times. The chain employs TRBV11-2 and TRBJ1-2; 9 bases are a match to TRBD1. The V gene's germline CDR1 is SGHAT and CDR2 FQNNGV. The CDR3 has 13 amino acids. Unmatched junction bases numbered 6, after V lost 5 bases and J lost 8 bases. CDR3 DNA: TGTGCCAGCAGCGCTGGGACAGGGTCCGGCTACACCTTC. Its protein product is CASSAGTGSGYTF.

The rearrangement uses TRBV10-3 and TRBJ1-5; D might be TRBD1 (6 bases). The germline gives CDR1 ENHRY, CDR2 SYGVKD. Trimming removed 2 bases from V and 11 bases from J, with 16 bases in between. This CDR3 spans 14 amino acids. The CDR3 protein is CAISETGTSTSQHF. In DNA form, the CDR3 reads TGTGCCATCAGTGAGACAGGGACATCGACGTCCCAGCATTTT.

The chain combines TRBV7-9 with TRBJ2-7, with TRBD1 matching 8 bases. From germline, CDR1 is SEHNR and CDR2 FQNEAQ (reference sequence). Trimming cost V 5 bases and J 2 bases; bases outside gene matches: 5. This CDR3 region has 14 residues. DNA of the CDR3: TGTGCCAGCAGCCTAGACAGGGGCCCCTACGAGCAGTACTTC. As protein: CASSLDRGPYEQYF.

The rearrangement links TRBV27 to TRBJ2-5; TRBD1 agrees at 7 bases. The CDR3 contains 13 residues. The germline CDR1 and CDR2 sequences are MNHEY and SMNVEV (reference sequence). V was pared by 4 bases and J by 2 bases, with 1 base of the junction left unmatched. CDR3 protein: CASSYRGQETQYF. The CDR3 DNA reads TGTGCCAGCAGTTACAGGGGTCAAGAGACCCAGTACTTC.

The gene calls are TRBV5-6 and TRBJ2-2; 7 bases are a match to TRBD2. This CDR3 is 13 amino acids long. The V gene's germline CDR1 is SGHDT and CDR2 YYEEEE. After removal of 3 bases from V and 10 bases from J, the junction contained 6 bases not matched to a gene. The CDR3 nucleotides are TGTGCCAGCAGCTACCTTAGCGGGTCGGAGCTGTTTTTT. This sequence encodes CASSYLSGSELFF.

The chain is built from TRBV5-1 and TRBJ2-1; TRBD2 is a possible D gene (6 bases). Germline assignment: CDR1 SGHRS and CDR2 YFSETQ. V was clipped by 0 bases and J by 7 bases, with 20 bases between them. The CDR3 spans 17 residues. The CDR3 here is CASSLAPRESGGNEQFF. The DNA of the CDR3 is TGCGCCAGCAGCTTGGCCCCTCGGGAGAGCGGTGGGAATGAGCAGTTCTTC.

This clone was recorded only once. This chain connects TRBV28 to TRBJ2-7; D is ambiguous. CDR3 size: 13 residues. Germline lookup yields CDR1 MDHEN and CDR2 SYDVKM. V was clipped by 2 bases and J by 3 bases, with 8 bases between them. The CDR3 loop is CASSLRQDYEQYF. The DNA of the CDR3 is TGTGCCAGCAGTTTACGGCAGGACTACGAGCAGTACTTC. The variable domain in full, with the rest retrieved from reference TRBV28 and TRBJ2-7, is DVKVTQSSRYLVKRTGEKVFLECVQDMDHENMFWYRQDPGLGLRLIYFSYDVKMKEKGDIPEGYSVSREKKERFSLILESASTNQTSMYLCASSLRQDYEQYFGPGTRLTVT.

The chain is built from TRBV27 and TRBJ2-7, with 7 bases aligning to TRBD1. This CDR3 contains 14 residues. CDR1 and CDR2 from the germline V gene are MNHEY and SMNVEV (reference sequence). Trimming removed 6 bases from V and 4 bases from J; junction bases left unmatched: 9. CDR3 bases: TGTGCCAGCAGGGCAATGGACAGGCTGTACGAGCAGTACTTC. Translating it yields CASRAMDRLYEQYF.

The genes are TRBV11-2 and TRBJ2-7, with a possible D match to TRBD1 (5 bases). Germline loops: CDR1 SGHAT, CDR2 FQNNGV. This CDR3 is built from 14 residues. Trimming pared 5 bases from V and 6 bases from J, leaving 17 bases between. The CDR3 nucleotides read TGTGCCAGCAGCCCCCTAAGACAGCAACCCGAGCAGTACTTC. This gives the protein CASSPLRQQPEQYF.

J is TRBJ2-1 and V is TRBV5-1, with D perhaps matching TRBD1 (6 bases). CDR3 length equals 14 residues. The germline gives CDR1 SGHRS, CDR2 YFSETQ. The V gene lost 4 bases and the J gene lost 10 bases, with 18 bases spanning the gap. Here the CDR3 reads CASSEPLTGNEQFF. The CDR3 DNA reads as TGCGCCAGCAGCGAACCCTTGACAGGAAACGAGCAGTTCTTC.

The gene calls are TRBV5-8 and TRBJ2-4; D possibly corresponds to TRBD1 (6 bases). The CDR3 is 15 amino acids. Trimming removed 3 bases from V and 0 bases from J, with 10 bases in between. Germline V gene sequence: CDR1 SGHTS, CDR2 YDEGEE. CDR3 amino acids: CASSSRGLAKNIQYF. CDR3 sequence (DNA): TGTGCCAGCAGCTCCAGGGGTCTAGCCAAAAACATTCAGTACTTC.